This section outlines one T cell receptor beta chain sequence together with its context. The clone's antigen remains unknown. It has no much larger one-base neighbor in the sample; base qualities were not kept. The source of the sample is a study of identical twins (dated by TCRdb to about 2016). Regarding the study in general: The study deep-sequenced TCR alpha and beta repertoires from monozygotic twins, unrelated adults of various ages and cord blood to test whether fetal clonotypes persist. Replicate twin experiments were performed at different times using different library preparation protocols to rule out contamination. Overall results and qualifications from the work: Fewer insertions were carried by abundant cord blood beta clonotypes, a similar but weaker trend appeared in young adult naive repertoires, and no such trend appeared in memory repertoires. Zero-insertion analyses could be partly confounded by invariant T cells such as MAIT and iNKT, although diverse VJ usage argued against such confounding for most clonotypes. The excess sharing between twins in beta out-of-frame sequences was weaker because fewer shared sequences reduced the signal-to-noise ratio. Compared with coincidental sharing between unrelated individuals, out-of-frame TCR alpha sequences shared between twins showed an excess of sequences with low generation probability. Conclusions relied on cross-sectional statistical analysis, since the same donors could not be followed over many years. Recombination models systematically underestimated out-of-frame TCR alpha sharing in monozygotic twins but agreed with sharing between unrelated individuals.

The library came from 5' RACE. The instrument was an Illumina HiSeq 2000. A universal primer binding site was added through template switching, and the final cDNA carried a unique molecular identifier so that TCR cDNA molecules could be counted accurately. Specific primers in the conserved constant-segment region were used to synthesize first-strand cDNA for the TCR alpha and beta chains. To control for contamination, every cDNA library carried two barcodes: a SMART-Mk sample barcode plus Illumina barcodes. Two successive PCR steps introduced TruSeq adapter sequences along with Illumina sample barcodes. TCR alpha and beta cDNA libraries were sequenced on the Illumina HiSeq platform with custom primers. In the paper's pipeline: MiGEC was used to process raw reads and extract unique molecular identifiers, and MiXCR was used to find CDR3 positions. For each individual, recombination models were inferred using an EM algorithm with the repgenHMM and IGoR tools. The analysis of shared clonotypes was done with the tcR package in R, with sharing normalized by the product of cloneset sizes. Out-of-frame nonproductive sequences were analyzed to study raw recombination free of thymic and clonal selection effects. TCRdb reworked the public reads: Q25 trimming with fastp, MiXCR clone assembly, productive beta chains retained. Records with the same CDR3 protein are collapsed into one entry carrying the most frequent genes and DNA. It is TCRdb's table, rather than the study itself, that gives the V and J calls and clone size. This sample is represented by 280,000 or so distinct CDR3 sequences; about 8.9% of them were singletons. The ten biggest clones cover over 2% of the sample.

Every donor in the study was a healthy Caucasian. The twin cohort consisted of three pairs of female monozygotic twins, all aged about 18 to 30 years. Miltenyi CD45RO+ enrichment and human naive T-cell isolation kits were used to isolate memory (CD45RO+) and naive T cells from PBMC. The CDR3 contains 13 residues, cysteine and phenylalanine counted. The entry retains the CDR3 DNA only, 39 bases that are in frame from base 1. The germline V gene provides CDR1 MGHRA and CDR2 YSYEKL. A distance of 12 bases separates the germline ends of V and J, which lose 11 bases and 0 bases respectively. These data are also associated with another study on yellow fever vaccine responses in identical twins. That second publication adds: The T cell response to vaccination in identical twins was reported by the authors to appear partly convergent and partly personalized. In identical twins, the study followed T cell clones that responded to the vaccine with precision.

The rearrangement combines TRBV4-1 with TRBJ2-3; the D segment might be TRBD1 or TRBD2, since each matches 6 bases. The sequencing input was memory (CD45RO+) T cells sorted from blood. The sample's cell subset or site label, in plain terms: CD45RO+ enriched T cells. The clonotype comes from a woman between 18 and 30 years old in good health. The DNA reads TGCGCCTCGGAGGGGGGAAGCACAGATACGCAGTATTTT. Its translation reads: CASEGGSTDTQYF.